This T cell receptor (beta chain) was sequenced in a study of blood T cell repertoires in COVID-19. Per the original methods: Amplified reference gene primers provided the basis for estimating nucleated cell counts. Clones were read by immunoSEQ multiplex PCR, and TCRdb kept only the in-frame ones, dropping some. V, J and clone size were drawn from that table, and D and trimming were deduced from the DNA. The repertoire consists of approximately 190,000 clones, with roughly four fifths occurring once and the leading ten covering approximately 6.1%. The CDR3 totals 17 residues. V shed 5 bases, J shed 7 bases, and the junction held 14 bases outside the gene matches. The germline gives CDR1 SEHNR, CDR2 FQNEAQ (reference sequence).

The sequence was collected from a woman in her thirties or forties with acute or convalescent COVID-19. Sample: peripheral blood. This sequence joins TRBV7-9 and TRBJ1-6; 7 nucleotides agree with TRBD1. CDR3 coding DNA: TGTGCCAGCAGCCCAGGGGGTTCGACAGGGTTAAATTCACCCCTCCACTTT. Translated: CASSPGGSTGLNSPLHF.